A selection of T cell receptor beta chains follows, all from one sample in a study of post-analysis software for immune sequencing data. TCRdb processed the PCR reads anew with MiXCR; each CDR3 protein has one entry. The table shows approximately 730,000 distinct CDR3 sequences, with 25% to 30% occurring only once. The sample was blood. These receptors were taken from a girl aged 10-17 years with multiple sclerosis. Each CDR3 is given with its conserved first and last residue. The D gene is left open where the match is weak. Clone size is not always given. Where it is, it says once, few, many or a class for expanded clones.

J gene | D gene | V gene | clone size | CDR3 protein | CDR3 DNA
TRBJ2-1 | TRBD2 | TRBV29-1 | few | CSARIAGGFDEQFF | TGCAGCGCCAGAATAGCGGGAGGGTTCGATGAGCAGTTCTTC
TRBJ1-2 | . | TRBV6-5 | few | CASSYSLQASVYGYTF | TGTGCCAGCAGTTACTCGCTACAGGCCAGCGTCTATGGCTACACCTTC
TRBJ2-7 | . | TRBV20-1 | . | CSARSMRAVSHEQYF | TGCAGTGCTAGAAGCATGAGGGCCGTATCCCACGAGCAGTACTTC
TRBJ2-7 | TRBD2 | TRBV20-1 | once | CSATSGRTDEQYF | TGCAGTGCTACCAGCGGGAGGACCGACGAGCAGTACTTC
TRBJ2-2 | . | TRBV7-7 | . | CASSLAAGGTGELFF | TGTGCTAGCAGCTTAGCGGCAGGAGGTACCGGGGAGCTGTTTTTT
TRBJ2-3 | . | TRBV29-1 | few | CSVEPQGGPTDTQYF | TGCAGCGTTGAACCGCAGGGGGGACCCACAGATACGCAGTATTTT
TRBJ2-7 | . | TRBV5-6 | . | CASSRAVEQYF | TGTGCCAGCAGCCGGGCTGTGGAGCAGTACTTC
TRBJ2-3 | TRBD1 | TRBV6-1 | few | CASSSTDRGLPLTDTQYF | TGTGCCAGCAGCTCGACGGACAGGGGGTTGCCTTTGACAGATACGCAGTATTTT
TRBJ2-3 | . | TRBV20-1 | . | CSASLFGGDLDTQYF | TGCAGTGCTAGTCTTTTCGGGGGAGATTTGGATACGCAGTATTTT
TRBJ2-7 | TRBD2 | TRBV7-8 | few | CASSLALGLGYEQYF | TGTGCCAGCAGCTTAGCGTTAGGACTAGGCTACGAGCAGTACTTC
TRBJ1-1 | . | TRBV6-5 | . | CASSNGGRGAFF | TGTGCCAGCTCTAACGGGGGGCGCGGAGCTTTCTTT
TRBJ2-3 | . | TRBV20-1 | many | CSAPPRGGISTDTQYF | TGCAGTGCTCCACCCCGAGGGGGGATTAGCACAGATACGCAGTATTTT
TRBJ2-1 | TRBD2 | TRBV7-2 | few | CASSSDLGRANEQFF | TGTGCCAGCAGCTCCGACTTGGGGAGGGCGAATGAGCAGTTCTTC
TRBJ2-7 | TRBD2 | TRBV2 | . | CASKPGLATYEQYF | TGTGCCAGCAAGCCGGGACTAGCTACCTACGAGCAGTACTTC
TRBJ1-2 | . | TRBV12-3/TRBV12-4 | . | CASNPTGNHYGYTF | TGTGCCAGCAATCCCACAGGGAATCACTATGGCTACACCTTC
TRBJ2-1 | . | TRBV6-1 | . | CASSVTSKGTGGEQFF | TGTGCCAGCAGTGTAACAAGTAAGGGGACCGGGGGTGAGCAGTTCTTC
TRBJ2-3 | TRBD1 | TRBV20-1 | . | CSATGQGSTDTQYF | TGCAGTGCCACCGGACAGGGTAGCACAGATACGCAGTATTTT
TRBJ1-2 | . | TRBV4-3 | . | CASSQSVYGYTF | TGCGCCAGCAGCCAATCGGTGTATGGCTACACCTTC
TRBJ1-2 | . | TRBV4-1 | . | CASSQGYEANYGYTF | TGCGCCAGCAGCCAAGGGTATGAAGCTAACTATGGCTACACCTTC
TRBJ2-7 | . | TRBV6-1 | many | CASSAIYEQYF | TGTGCCAGCAGTGCGATCTACGAGCAGTACTTC
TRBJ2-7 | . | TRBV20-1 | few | CSARDRGRGSGEQYF | TGCAGTGCTAGAGATCGTGGGAGGGGGAGCGGCGAGCAGTACTTC
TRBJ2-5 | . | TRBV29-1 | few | CSVVEAGETQYF | TGCAGCGTTGTGGAGGCGGGCGAGACCCAGTACTTC
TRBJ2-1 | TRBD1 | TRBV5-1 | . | CASSFPTSSLNDREINGQFF | TGCGCCAGCAGCTTTCCCACCTCCTCCTTAAACGACAGGGAGATCAATGGGCAGTTCTTC
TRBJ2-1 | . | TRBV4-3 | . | CASSQGSRPGPGDEQFF | TGCGCCAGCAGCCAAGGCTCGAGACCGGGCCCTGGGGATGAGCAGTTCTTC
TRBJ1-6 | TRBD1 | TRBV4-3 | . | CASSQDRTGEFGSPLHF | TGCGCCAGCAGCCAAGATAGGACAGGGGAATTCGGGTCACCCCTCCACTTT
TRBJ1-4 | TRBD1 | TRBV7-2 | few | CASSWSGTGDEKLFF | TGTGCCAGCAGCTGGTCCGGGACAGGGGATGAAAAACTGTTTTTT
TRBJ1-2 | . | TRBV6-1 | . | CASSPLGRDYGYTF | TGTGCCAGCAGCCCCCTGGGGCGCGACTATGGCTACACCTTC
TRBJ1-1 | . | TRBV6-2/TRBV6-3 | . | CASIPLGGMNTEAFF | TGTGCCAGCATCCCACTCGGGGGCATGAACACTGAAGCTTTCTTT
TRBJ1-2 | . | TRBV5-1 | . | CASGEGNYGYTF | TGCGCCAGTGGGGAAGGAAACTATGGCTACACCTTC
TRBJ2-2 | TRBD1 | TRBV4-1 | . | CASSPDRVRELFF | TGCGCCAGCAGCCCAGACAGGGTCCGGGAGCTGTTTTTT
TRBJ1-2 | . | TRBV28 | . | CASSLGRAFRVSGYTF | TGTGCCAGCAGTCTGGGTAGGGCGTTCAGGGTTTCTGGCTACACCTTC
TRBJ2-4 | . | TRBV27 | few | CASGTEVDIQYF | TGTGCCAGCGGGACGGAGGTGGACATTCAGTACTTC
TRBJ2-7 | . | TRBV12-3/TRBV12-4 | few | CASSFGAPSVYEQYF | TGTGCCAGCAGTTTCGGGGCTCCCTCCGTCTACGAGCAGTACTTC
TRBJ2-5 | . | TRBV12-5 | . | CASGGSQETQYF | TGTGCTAGTGGTGGAAGCCAAGAGACCCAGTACTTC
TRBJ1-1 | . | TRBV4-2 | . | CASSPSGGRANTEAFF | TGTGCCAGCAGCCCCAGTGGGGGAAGGGCGAACACTGAAGCTTTCTTT
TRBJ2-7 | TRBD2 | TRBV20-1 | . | CSAELAELSYEQYF | TGCAGTGCTGAACTAGCGGAACTCTCCTACGAGCAGTACTTC
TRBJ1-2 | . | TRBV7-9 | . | CASSLGGLDYGYTF | TGTGCCAGCAGCTTAGGGGGTCTTGACTATGGCTACACCTTC
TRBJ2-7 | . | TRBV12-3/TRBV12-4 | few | CASSLSICVQYF | TGTGCCAGCAGTTTAAGTATTTGTGTGCAGTACTTC
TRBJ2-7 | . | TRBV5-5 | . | CASSLETGSYEQYF | TGTGCCAGCAGCTTGGAGACGGGGTCCTACGAGCAGTACTTC
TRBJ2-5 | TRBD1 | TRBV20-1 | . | CSASFIRTGDLGNQETQYF | TGCAGTGCTAGTTTTATAAGGACAGGGGACCTTGGGAATCAAGAGACCCAGTACTTC
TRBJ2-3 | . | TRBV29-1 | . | CSVDWQGVTDTQYF | TGCAGCGTTGATTGGCAGGGCGTCACAGATACGCAGTATTTT
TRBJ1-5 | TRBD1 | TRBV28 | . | CASSLRYRGQPQHF | TGTGCCAGCAGTTTAAGGTACAGGGGCCAGCCCCAGCATTTT
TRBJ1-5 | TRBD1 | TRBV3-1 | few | CASSQGTGRNQPQHF | TGTGCCAGCAGCCAAGGGACAGGAAGGAATCAGCCCCAGCATTTT
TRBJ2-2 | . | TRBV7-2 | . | CASSRTRGAGTGELFF | TGTGCCAGCAGTCGAACCCGGGGGGCGGGGACCGGGGAGCTGTTTTTT
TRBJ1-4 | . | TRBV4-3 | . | CASSQAQFNEKLFF | TGCGCCAGCAGCCAAGCACAGTTTAATGAAAAACTGTTTTTT
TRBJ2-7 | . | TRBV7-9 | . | CASSSDRLEQYF | TGTGCCAGCAGCTCAGACAGGCTTGAGCAGTACTTC
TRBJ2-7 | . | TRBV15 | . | CATSRDKGYEQYF | TGTGCCACCAGCAGAGACAAGGGCTACGAGCAGTACTTC
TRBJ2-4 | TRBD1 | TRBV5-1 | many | CASSLGQGNIQYF | TGCGCCAGCAGCCTGGGACAGGGGAACATTCAGTACTTC
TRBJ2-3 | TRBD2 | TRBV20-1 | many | CSASALAGGTDTQYF | TGCAGTGCTAGTGCTCTAGCGGGAGGGACAGATACGCAGTATTTT
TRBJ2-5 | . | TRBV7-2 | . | CASSQQGHGQETQYF | TGTGCCAGCAGCCAACAGGGTCACGGGCAAGAGACCCAGTACTTC
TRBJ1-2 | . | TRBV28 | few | CAGTRDLNYGYTF | TGTGCCGGGACGCGGGACCTGAACTATGGCTACACCTTC